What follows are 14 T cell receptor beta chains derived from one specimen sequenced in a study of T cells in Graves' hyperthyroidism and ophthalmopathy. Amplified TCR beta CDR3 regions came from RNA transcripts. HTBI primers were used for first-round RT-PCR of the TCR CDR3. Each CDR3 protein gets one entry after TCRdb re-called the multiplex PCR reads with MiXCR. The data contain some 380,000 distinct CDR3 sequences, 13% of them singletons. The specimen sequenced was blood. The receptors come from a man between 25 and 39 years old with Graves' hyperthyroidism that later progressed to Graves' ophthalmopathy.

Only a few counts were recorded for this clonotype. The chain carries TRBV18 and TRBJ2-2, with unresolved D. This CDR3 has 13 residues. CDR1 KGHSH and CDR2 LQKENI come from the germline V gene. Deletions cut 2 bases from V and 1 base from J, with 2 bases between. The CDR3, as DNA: TGTGCCAGCTCACCAGGGAACACCGGGGAGCTGTTTTTT. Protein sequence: CASSPGNTGELFF. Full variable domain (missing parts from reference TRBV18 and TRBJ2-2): NAGVMQNPRHLVRRRGQEARLRCSPMKGHSHVYWYRQLPEEGLKFMVYLQKENIIDESGMPKERFSAEFPKEGPSILRIQQVVRGDSAAYFCASSPGNTGELFFGEGSRLTVL.

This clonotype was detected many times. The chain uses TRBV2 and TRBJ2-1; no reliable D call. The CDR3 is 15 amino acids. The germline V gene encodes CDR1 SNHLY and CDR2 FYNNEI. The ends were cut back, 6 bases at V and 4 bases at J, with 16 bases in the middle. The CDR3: CASSAPGSPYNEQFF. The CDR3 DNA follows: TGTGCCAGCAGCGCCCCAGGTTCCCCTTACAATGAGCAGTTCTTC.

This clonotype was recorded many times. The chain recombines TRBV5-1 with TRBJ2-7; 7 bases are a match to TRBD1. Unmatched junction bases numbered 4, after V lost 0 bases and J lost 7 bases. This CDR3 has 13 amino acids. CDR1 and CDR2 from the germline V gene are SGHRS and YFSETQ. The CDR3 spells CASSLGDSKEQYF. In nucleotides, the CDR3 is TGCGCCAGCAGCTTGGGGGACAGCAAGGAGCAGTACTTC. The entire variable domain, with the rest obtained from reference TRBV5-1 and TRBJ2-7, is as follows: KAGVTQTPRYLIKTRGQQVTLSCSPISGHRSVSWYQQTPGQGLQFLFEYFSETQRNKGNFPGRFSGRQFSNSRSEMNVSTLELGDSALYLCASSLGDSKEQYFGPGTRLTVT.

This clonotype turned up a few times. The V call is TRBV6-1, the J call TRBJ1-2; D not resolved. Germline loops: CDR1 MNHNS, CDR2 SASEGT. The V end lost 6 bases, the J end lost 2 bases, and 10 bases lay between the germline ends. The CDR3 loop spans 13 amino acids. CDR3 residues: CASREDGNYGYTF. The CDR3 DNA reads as TGTGCCAGCAGGGAGGACGGGAACTATGGCTACACCTTC.

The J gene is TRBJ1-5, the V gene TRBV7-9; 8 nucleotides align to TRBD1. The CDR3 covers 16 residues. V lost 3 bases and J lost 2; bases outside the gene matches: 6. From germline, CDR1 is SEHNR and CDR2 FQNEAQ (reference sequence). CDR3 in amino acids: CASSFSETGGNQPQHF. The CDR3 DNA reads TGTGCCAGCAGCTTCTCGGAGACAGGGGGCAATCAGCCCCAGCATTTT.

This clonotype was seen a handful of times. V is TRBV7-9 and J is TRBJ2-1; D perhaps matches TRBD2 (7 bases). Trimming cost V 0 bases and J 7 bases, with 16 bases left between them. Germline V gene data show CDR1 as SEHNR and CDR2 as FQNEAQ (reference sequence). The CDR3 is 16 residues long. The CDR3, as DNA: TGTGCCAGCAGCTTAGCGCGGGCGGGGGCCTGGAATGAGCAGTTCTTC. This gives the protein CASSLARAGAWNEQFF.

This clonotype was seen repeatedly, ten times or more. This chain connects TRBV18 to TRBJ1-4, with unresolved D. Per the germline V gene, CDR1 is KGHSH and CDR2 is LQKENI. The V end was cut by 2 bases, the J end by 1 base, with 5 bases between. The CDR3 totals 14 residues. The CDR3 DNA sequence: TGTGCCAGCTCACCAGGGATAACTAATGAAAAACTGTTTTTT. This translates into CASSPGITNEKLFF.

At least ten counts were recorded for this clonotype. CDR3 in amino acids: CASSFLDHEQYF. CDR3 bases: TGTGCCAGCAGTTTCCTGGACCACGAGCAGTACTTC. This chain joins TRBV28 and TRBJ2-7; no firm D call. From germline, CDR1 is MDHEN and CDR2 SYDVKM. The CDR3 has 12 residues. V was pared by 3 bases and J by 5 bases, with 8 bases between.

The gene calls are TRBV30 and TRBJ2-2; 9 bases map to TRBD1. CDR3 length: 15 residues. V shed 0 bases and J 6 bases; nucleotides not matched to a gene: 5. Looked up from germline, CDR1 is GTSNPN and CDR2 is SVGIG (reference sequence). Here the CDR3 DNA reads TGTGCCTGGAGTGTACGGGACAGGGACGCCGGGGAGCTGTTTTTT. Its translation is CAWSVRDRDAGELFF. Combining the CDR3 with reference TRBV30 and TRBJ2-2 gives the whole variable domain SQTIHQWPATLVQPVGSPLSLECTVEGTSNPNLYWYRQAAGRGLQLLFYSVGIGQISSEVPQNLSASRPQDRQFILSSKKLLLSDSGFYLCAWSVRDRDAGELFFGEGSRLTVL.

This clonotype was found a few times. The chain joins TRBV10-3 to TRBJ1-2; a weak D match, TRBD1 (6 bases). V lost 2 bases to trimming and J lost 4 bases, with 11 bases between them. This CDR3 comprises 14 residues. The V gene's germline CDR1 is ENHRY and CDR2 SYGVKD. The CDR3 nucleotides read TGTGCCATCAGTGAGCAGGGGCAGGGCTATGGCTACACCTTC. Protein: CAISEQGQGYGYTF.

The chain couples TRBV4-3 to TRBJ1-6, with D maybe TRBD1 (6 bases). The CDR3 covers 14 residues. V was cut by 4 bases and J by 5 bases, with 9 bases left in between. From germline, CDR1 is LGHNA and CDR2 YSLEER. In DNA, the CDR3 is TGCGCCAGCAGCCCGGGACATAATAATTCACCCCTCCACTTT. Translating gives CASSPGHNNSPLHF.

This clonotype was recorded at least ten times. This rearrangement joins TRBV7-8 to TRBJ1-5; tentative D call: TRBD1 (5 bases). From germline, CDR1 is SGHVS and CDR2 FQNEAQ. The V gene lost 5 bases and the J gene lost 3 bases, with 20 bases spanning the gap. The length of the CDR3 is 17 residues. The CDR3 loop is CASSATRIGAFNQPQHF. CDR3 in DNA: TGTGCCAGCAGCGCAACAAGAATCGGGGCGTTCAATCAGCCCCAGCATTTT. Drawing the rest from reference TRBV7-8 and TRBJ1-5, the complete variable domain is GAGVSQSPRYKVAKRGQDVALRCDPISGHVSLFWYQQALGQGPEFLTYFQNEAQLDKSGLPSDRFFAERPEGSVSTLKIQRTQQEDSAVYLCASSATRIGAFNQPQHFGDGTRLSIL.

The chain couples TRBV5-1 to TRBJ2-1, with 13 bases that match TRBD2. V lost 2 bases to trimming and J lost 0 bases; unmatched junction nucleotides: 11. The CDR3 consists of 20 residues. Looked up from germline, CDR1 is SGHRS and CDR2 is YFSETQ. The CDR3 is CASSFPGLAGPISSYNEQFF. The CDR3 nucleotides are TGCGCCAGCAGCTTTCCGGGACTAGCGGGGCCCATCAGCTCCTACAATGAGCAGTTCTTC.

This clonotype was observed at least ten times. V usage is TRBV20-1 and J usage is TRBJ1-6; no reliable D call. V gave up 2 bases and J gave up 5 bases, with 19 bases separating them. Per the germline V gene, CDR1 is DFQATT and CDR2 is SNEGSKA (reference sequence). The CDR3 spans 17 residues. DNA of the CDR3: TGCAGTGCTAGACCCCAAAGCTGGCGGGGAAATAATTCACCCCTCCACTTT. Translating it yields CSARPQSWRGNNSPLHF.